This entry lists 32 T cell receptor beta chains sequenced from one sample in a study of T-cell memory formation after mild COVID-19. TCRdb independently ran MiXCR on the 5' RACE reads; one entry per CDR3 protein. The sample includes 250,000 to 300,000 distinct CDR3 sequences, roughly 17% of them seen just once. The sequencing sample was made of PBMCs or a T cell subset sorted from them (not recorded which). The receptors here all came from a man in his late teens or twenties who had mild COVID-19 (a few samples of this study predate the infection). Cell type and time point are not known.

Ten or more counts support this clonotype. In DNA, the CDR3 is TGTGCCAGCAGCTTGGGGGACCTATCCTACGAGCAGTACGTC. Its translation: CASSLGDLSYEQYV. The chain has TRBV11-1 and TRBJ2-7; D may be TRBD1 or TRBD2 (5 bases each). Germline CDR1 is SGHAT and CDR2 is FQDESV (reference sequence). Trimming pared 3 bases from V and 1 base from J, leaving 10 bases between. The length of the CDR3 is 14 residues.

V is TRBV7-2 and J is TRBJ2-5, with TRBD1 matching over 8 bases. Per the germline V gene, CDR1 is SGHTA and CDR2 is FQGNSA. J was trimmed by 4 bases and V by 5 bases; bases with no gene match: 6. This CDR3 region has 14 residues. The CDR3 nucleotides read TGTGCCAGCAGCGATACAGGGGGTTTAGAGACCCAGTACTTC. Translation gives CASSDTGGLETQYF.

There are many counts of this clonotype. This sequence joins TRBV12-3 or TRBV12-4 and TRBJ2-3; D gene unclear. The CDR3 is 15 amino acids. The V and J ends lost 2 bases and 0 bases respectively, with 9 bases between them. The CDR3 sequence is CASSLSPVSTDTQYF. The CDR3 nucleotides are TGTGCCAGCAGTTTAAGTCCCGTGAGCACAGATACGCAGTATTTT.

CDR3 in DNA: TGTGCCAGCAGTTATAGTCGGAGTGGCTACACCTTC. Residues: CASSYSRSGYTF. The genes are TRBV6-2 or TRBV6-3 and TRBJ1-2, with unresolved D. The germline gives CDR1 MNHEY, CDR2 SVGEGT. Trimming left V 3 bases short and J 7 bases short, with 9 bases between. The CDR3 length is 12 residues.

The V and J genes are TRBV4-1 and TRBJ2-7; D possibly corresponds to TRBD2 (7 bases). Germline assignment: CDR1 MGHRA and CDR2 YSYEKL. CDR3 length: 15 residues. V was cut by 2 bases and J by 6 bases, with 17 bases left in between. Here the CDR3 reads CASSQPSGGGPEQYF. The CDR3 DNA reads as TGCGCCAGCAGCCAACCCTCGGGCGGGGGCCCCGAGCAGTACTTC.

V gene TRBV7-3 combines with J gene TRBJ2-2; 9 nucleotides line up with TRBD2. Germline CDR1 is SGHTA and CDR2 is FQGTGA. The CDR3 loop spans 17 amino acids. With 2 bases clipped from V and 0 bases from J, the junction kept 4 bases outside the gene matches. CDR3 nucleotides: TGTGCCAGCAGCTTACCTAGCGGGAAACCGAACACCGGGGAGCTGTTTTTT. It yields the protein CASSLPSGKPNTGELFF.

This clonotype was observed many times. The rearrangement uses TRBV5-4 and TRBJ2-2; D not certain. Germline assignment: CDR1 SGHNT and CDR2 YYREEE (reference sequence). The ends were cut back, 0 bases at V and 6 bases at J, with 9 bases in the middle. This CDR3 is built from 14 residues. The CDR3 sequence is CASSLGVSAGELFF. In DNA form, the CDR3 reads TGTGCCAGCAGCTTGGGTGTCAGCGCCGGGGAGCTGTTTTTT.

This chain links TRBV11-2 with TRBJ1-1; D unclear. Germline V gives CDR1 SGHAT, CDR2 FQNNGV. Trimming cost V 5 bases and J 8 bases, with 15 bases left between them. The CDR3 is made up of 13 amino acids. The CDR3 loop reads CASSPLQADEAFF. The DNA for the CDR3 is TGTGCCAGCAGCCCCCTCCAAGCCGACGAAGCTTTCTTT.

This clonotype was seen a few times. The rearrangement joins TRBV7-8 to TRBJ1-4, with 8 bases lining up with TRBD1. V lost 5 bases to trimming and J lost 10 bases; unmatched junction nucleotides: 9. Germline V gene data show CDR1 as SGHVS and CDR2 as FQNEAQ. The CDR3 sequence is 14 residues long. The CDR3 spells CASSPDRGLGKLFF. In nucleotides, the CDR3 is TGTGCCAGCAGCCCTGACAGGGGTCTCGGAAAACTGTTTTTT.

The table lists this clonotype with a few counts. The chain employs TRBV9 and TRBJ2-3; D not resolved. There are 13 residues in the CDR3. CDR1 SGDLS and CDR2 YYNGEE come from the germline V gene. The ends were cut back, 0 bases at V and 8 bases at J, with 10 bases in the middle. CDR3 nucleotides: TGTGCCAGCAGCGTAGGGCCGGGCGGTACGCAGTATTTT. Its protein product is CASSVGPGGTQYF.

J is TRBJ2-1 and V is TRBV6-1, with 10 nucleotides matching TRBD1. The CDR3 extends over 13 amino acids. The germline V gene encodes CDR1 MNHNS and CDR2 SASEGT. V lost 8 bases to trimming and J lost 8 bases; unmatched junction nucleotides: 6. CDR3 bases: TGTGCCAGCTCCGGGACAGGGGTAGATGAGCAGTTCTTC. Protein product: CASSGTGVDEQFF.

The chain is built from TRBV11-1 and TRBJ2-5, with D possibly called TRBD1 or TRBD2 (5 bases each). Germline V lookup: CDR1 SGHAT, CDR2 FQDESV (reference sequence). This CDR3 comprises 12 residues. The ends were cut back, 3 bases at V and 9 bases at J, with 11 bases in the middle. The CDR3 nucleotides read TGTGCCAGCAGCTTTACGGGACCAGCCCAGTACTTC. Translating gives CASSFTGPAQYF.

This clonotype showed up just a few times. The chain employs TRBV5-1 and TRBJ2-2, with D possibly being TRBD1 (6 bases). The CDR3 covers 16 residues. Deletions cut 4 bases from V and 0 bases from J, with 13 bases between. Germline V CDR1 and CDR2: SGHRS, YFSETQ. CDR3 DNA: TGCGCCAGCAGCGCGAACAGGGTCTCGAACACCGGGGAGCTGTTTTTT. Translation gives CASSANRVSNTGELFF.

V gene TRBV5-4 combines with J gene TRBJ1-1, with D hard to call. The V and J ends lost 6 bases and 6 bases respectively, with 15 bases between them. The CDR3 has 13 residues. Germline assignment: CDR1 SGHNT and CDR2 YYREEE (reference sequence). The CDR3 loop is CASTRSDNAEAFF. CDR3 DNA sequence: TGTGCCAGCACCCGTTCTGATAACGCTGAAGCTTTCTTT.

The chain uses TRBV19 and TRBJ1-3; TRBD1 matches at 8 bases. The CDR3 length is 17 residues. Unmatched junction bases numbered 13, after V lost 5 bases and J lost 4 bases. Per germline, CDR1 LNHDA and CDR2 SQIVND (reference sequence). CDR3 amino acids: CASSEAGGWMPGNTIYF. CDR3 in DNA: TGTGCCAGTAGTGAAGCAGGGGGCTGGATGCCGGGAAACACCATATATTTT.

This clonotype was found a few times. The chain joins TRBV5-1 to TRBJ2-2; D might be TRBD2 (6 bases). Germline V gene lookup returns CDR1 SGHRS and CDR2 YFSETQ. This CDR3 has 15 amino acids. The germline V and J ends were trimmed by 7 bases and 0 bases, with 13 bases remaining between them. The CDR3 region has the DNA TGCGCCAGCGGGAAGGGAGGTTCGAACACCGGGGAGCTGTTTTTT. It specifies CASGKGGSNTGELFF.

J is TRBJ2-1 and V is TRBV20-1; TRBD2 matches 9 bases. The CDR3 extends over 14 amino acids. Germline loops: CDR1 DFQATT, CDR2 SNEGSKA (reference sequence). The trim removed 4 bases at V and 8 bases at J, leaving 9 bases unmatched. For the CDR3, the DNA is TGCAGTGCTATGAGCGGGGGGCCTATCGATGAGCAGTTCTTC. Translation: CSAMSGGPIDEQFF.

This rearrangement joins TRBV18 to TRBJ1-2; D unresolved. The CDR3 is 14 residues long. Germline V gives CDR1 KGHSH, CDR2 LQKENI. Trimming took 0 bases from V and 8 from J, leaving 13 bases between them. Here the CDR3 DNA reads TGTGCCAGCTCACCACCGTTGTATGACCGGGGCTACACCTTC. Residues: CASSPPLYDRGYTF. Based on the CDR3 plus reference TRBV18 and TRBJ1-2, the full variable domain is NAGVMQNPRHLVRRRGQEARLRCSPMKGHSHVYWYRQLPEEGLKFMVYLQKENIIDESGMPKERFSAEFPKEGPSILRIQQVVRGDSAAYFCASSPPLYDRGYTFGSGTRLTVV.

This clonotype was seen a few times. Here the CDR3 DNA reads TGTGCCAGCGGCCGGGACAGAAAGGCCCCCTCCTCTGGGGCCAACGTCCTGACTTTC. It specifies CASGRDRKAPSSGANVLTF. The chain links TRBV12-3 or TRBV12-4 to TRBJ2-6; 7 nucleotides align to TRBD1. Trimming cost V 8 bases and J 0 bases; bases outside gene matches: 16. CDR3 length: 19 residues.

For the CDR3, the DNA is TGTGCCAGCAGCTTGTTAGCGGGGGAGTACAATGAGCAGTTCTTC. Protein product: CASSLLAGEYNEQFF. J is TRBJ2-1 and V is TRBV7-9; the match to TRBD2 covers 9 bases. Per germline, CDR1 SEHNR and CDR2 FQNEAQ (reference sequence). The CDR3 contains 15 residues. With 3 bases clipped from V and 4 bases from J, the junction kept 4 bases outside the gene matches.

This clonotype occurred a few times. The chain is built from TRBV5-5 and TRBJ2-7; D possibly corresponds to TRBD1 (5 bases). Germline V gene sequence: CDR1 SGHKS, CDR2 YYEKEE (reference sequence). The CDR3 extends over 13 amino acids. V was cut by 2 bases and J by 5 bases, with 11 bases left in between. The CDR3 sequence: CASSLWGADEQYF. The CDR3 DNA is TGTGCCAGCAGCTTATGGGGCGCCGACGAGCAGTACTTC.

The rearrangement joins TRBV4-1 to TRBJ2-1; D unclear. The germline V and J ends were trimmed by 1 base and 5 bases, with 15 bases remaining between them. The CDR3 covers 16 residues. Germline CDR1 MGHRA, CDR2 YSYEKL. The CDR3 reads CASSQGASVSNNEQFF. CDR3 coding DNA: TGCGCCAGCAGCCAAGGGGCTTCCGTTTCCAACAATGAGCAGTTCTTC.

This clonotype was counted a few times. The rearrangement links TRBV7-2 to TRBJ2-7; maybe TRBD2 (6 bases). In germline, CDR1 is SGHTA, CDR2 FQGNSA. The CDR3 consists of 15 residues. V was cut by 5 bases and J by 3 bases, with 17 bases left in between. The CDR3 reads CASSRILGGNYEQYF. CDR3 DNA sequence: TGTGCCAGCAGCCGGATTCTCGGGGGAAACTACGAGCAGTACTTC.

This clonotype was observed many times. The chain carries TRBV21-1 and TRBJ2-7; the D call of TRBD1 is as the table states it, not checked on the DNA. TRBV21-1 is labeled a pseudogene. The CDR3 consists of 16 residues. The CDR3, as DNA: TGTGCCAGCAGCAAAGATCGGGAACGGATGACCTACGAGCAGTACGTC. Its translation is CASSKDRERMTYEQYV.

This sequence joins TRBV20-1 and TRBJ1-5, with a tentative D call TRBD1 (5 bases). The germline V gene has CDR1 DFQATT and CDR2 SNEGSKA (reference sequence). V was trimmed by 1 base and J by 1 base, leaving 17 bases between them. CDR3 length: 17 residues. In nucleotides, the CDR3 is TGCAGTGCTAGAGCCCGTCTCCGGGACTCCAGCAATCAGCCCCAGCATTTT. As protein: CSARARLRDSSNQPQHF.

This clonotype was seen only a few times. The genes are TRBV4-2 and TRBJ2-2; 7 bases fit TRBD2. J gave up 2 bases and V 3 bases, and 15 bases lay outside the gene matches. CDR3 length equals 19 residues. CDR1 is LGHNA and CDR2 is YNFKEQ in the germline V gene. The CDR3 loop reads CASSHDLGNRDYNTGELFF. In DNA form, the CDR3 reads TGTGCCAGCAGCCATGACCTTGGGAACCGGGACTACAACACCGGGGAGCTGTTTTTT.

This clonotype was found a few times. The gene calls are TRBV12-3 or TRBV12-4 and TRBJ1-2, with D unresolved. V was pared by 7 bases and J by 6 bases, with 18 bases between. This CDR3 is built from 14 residues. CDR3 residues: CASTSRRAVHGYTF. The CDR3 DNA sequence: TGTGCCAGCACCTCGAGGCGGGCGGTCCATGGCTACACCTTC.

A few counts support this clonotype. The V call is TRBV5-1, the J call TRBJ2-3; the D gene could be TRBD1 or TRBD2 (7 bases each). The CDR3 spans 15 residues. Trimming left V 1 base short and J 2 bases short, with 11 bases between. From germline, CDR1 is SGHRS and CDR2 YFSETQ. The CDR3 bases are TGCGCCAGCAGCTTGCAGGGGGGGCTCACAGATACGCAGTATTTT. It encodes CASSLQGGLTDTQYF.

The rearrangement links TRBV11-1 to TRBJ1-1; no clear D. CDR3 length: 15 residues. Germline V gene lookup returns CDR1 SGHAT and CDR2 FQDESV (reference sequence). V was pared by 7 bases and J by 2 bases, with 17 bases between. This CDR3 reads CASTLNPTYNTEAFF. Written as DNA, the CDR3 is TGTGCCAGCACCCTAAACCCAACTTACAACACTGAAGCTTTCTTT.

This clonotype was counted only a few times. V usage is TRBV11-2 and J usage is TRBJ1-1, with 9 bases that match TRBD1. Germline CDR1 reads SGHAT; CDR2 reads FQNNGV. The CDR3 runs 15 residues. With V trimmed by 0 bases and J by 4 bases, 3 bases remained unmatched. The CDR3 reads CASSLEWGQGTEAFF. CDR3 coding DNA: TGTGCCAGCAGCTTAGAATGGGGACAGGGCACTGAAGCTTTCTTT.

This clonotype was seen a few times. The CDR3 DNA sequence: TGTGCCAGCAGTTTAAGGGACAGGGAAAATGAGCAGTTCTTC. Protein: CASSLRDRENEQFF. The V and J genes are TRBV12-3 or TRBV12-4 and TRBJ2-1, with TRBD1 matching over 9 bases. The CDR3 is 14 residues long. Losses at the gene ends were 2 bases for V and 7 bases for J; bases not matched to a gene: 3.

The sample holds a few counts of this clonotype. J is TRBJ2-2 and V is TRBV7-2, with 7 bases fitting TRBD2. The CDR3 is 16 residues long. V was clipped by 2 bases and J by 6 bases; unmatched bases: 9. Germline V gene data show CDR1 as SGHTA and CDR2 as FQGNSA. This CDR3 reads CASSLPPGGNPGELFF. DNA of the CDR3: TGTGCCAGCAGCTTACCCCCGGGGGGAAATCCCGGGGAGCTGTTTTTT.